This TCR beta chain appears in the sequencing data of a study of T cell responses to AZD1222 COVID-19 vaccine. Study at large: Second doses that came at about 4 or about 12 weeks were put together. Findings of the study overall: Among those given AZD1222, only five to seven were seropositive at baseline.

On this clone itself: The antigen is undetermined.

This CDR3 comprises 14 residues. V was trimmed by 7 bases and J by 6 bases, leaving 18 bases between them. Germline loops: CDR1 MNHEY, CDR2 SVGAGI. Profiled with immunoSEQ multiplex PCR; TCRdb holds only in-frame clones, not every one. The table has over 120,000 clones, roughly 85% seen once. Sequenced here: peripheral blood, sampled on day 0 of AZD1222 vaccination. The chain recombines TRBV6-5 with TRBJ1-1; D not certain. The receptor's source is an adult in good health. CDR3 DNA sequence: TGTGCCAGCACCGACGCACCCGTTAACCCTGAAGCTTTCTTT. Protein product: CASTDAPVNPEAFF.